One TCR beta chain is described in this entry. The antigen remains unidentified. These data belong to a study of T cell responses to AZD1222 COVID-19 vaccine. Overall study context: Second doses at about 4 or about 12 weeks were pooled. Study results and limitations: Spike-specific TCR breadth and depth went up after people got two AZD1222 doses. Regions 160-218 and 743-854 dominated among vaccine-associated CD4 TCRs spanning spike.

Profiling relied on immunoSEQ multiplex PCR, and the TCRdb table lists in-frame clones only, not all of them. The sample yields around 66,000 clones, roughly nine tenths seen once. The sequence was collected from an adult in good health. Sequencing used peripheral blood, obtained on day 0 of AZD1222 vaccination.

The CDR3 nucleotides read TGCGCCAGCAGCTTGGCCATGAGGGGCGCGAACACTGAAGCTTTCTTT. Translated: CASSLAMRGANTEAFF. The chain couples TRBV5-1 to TRBJ1-1; tentative D call: TRBD1 (5 bases). The V end lost 0 bases, the J end lost 1 base, and 13 bases lay between the germline ends. Germline V gene lookup returns CDR1 SGHRS and CDR2 YFSETQ. The CDR3 covers 16 residues.